What follows describes a single T cell receptor beta chain. This sample is drawn from a study of T cell responses to AZD1222 COVID-19 vaccine. Assay used: immunoSEQ multiplex PCR; TCRdb lists only in-frame clones, some missing. Of some 150,000 clones in the sample, roughly 91% were seen once. V was clipped by 0 bases and J by 1 base, with 6 bases between them. The CDR3 contains 14 residues. The sequences come from peripheral blood, collected on day 0 of AZD1222 vaccination. This receptor was taken from an adult in good health. This chain uses TRBV23-1 with TRBJ1-1; D is uncertain. TRBV23-1 is an ORF; its function is uncertain. CDR3: CASSQSRRNTEAFF. DNA for the CDR3: TGCGCCAGCAGTCAATCGAGGCGGAACACTGAAGCTTTCTTT.